The 10 T cell receptor beta chains reported below all come from one sample, sequenced in a study of a mutant IDH1 vaccine in newly diagnosed glioma. No antigen has been assigned to these receptors. Method: immunoSEQ multiplex PCR; TCRdb's copy keeps in-frame clones and lacks some. This table has approximately 61,000 clones, about 81% appearing once. As to time point: week 5, during vaccination. Alongside topical imiquimod, each dose of vaccine comprised 300 ug of mutant IDH1 20-mer peptide. The specimen comprised PBMCs, sampled from a glioma patient whose treatment included an IDH1 peptide vaccine. The source of these receptors is a woman between 50 and 59 years old with glioma.

This chain links TRBV7-9 with TRBJ2-1; 11 bases match TRBD1. The germline V gene has CDR1 SEHNR and CDR2 FQNEAQ (reference sequence). The CDR3 totals 14 residues. The junction had 9 bases not matched to a gene; V was cut back by 10 bases and J by 7 bases. CDR3 region: CAIPPGQGANEQFF. CDR3 DNA sequence: TGTGCCATCCCCCCCGGACAGGGGGCTAATGAGCAGTTCTTC.

The rearrangement links TRBV6-1 to TRBJ2-2; D remains unclear. The V and J ends lost 4 bases and 2 bases respectively, with 8 bases between them. The CDR3 sequence is 14 residues long. Germline-derived CDR1 and CDR2 are MNHNS and SASEGT. The CDR3: CASSAKGNTGELFF. CDR3 nucleotides: TGTGCCAGCAGTGCGAAGGGAAACACCGGGGAGCTGTTTTTT.

The count of this clone is one. The rearrangement links TRBV6-6 to TRBJ1-3; the D is unclear. Trimming pared 7 bases from V and 0 bases from J, leaving 7 bases between. Germline values: CDR1 MNHNY, CDR2 SVGAGI (reference sequence). There are 13 residues in the CDR3. The CDR3 protein is CASNQASGNTIYF. As DNA, the CDR3 is TGTGCCAGCAACCAGGCCTCTGGAAACACCATATATTTT.

The chain links TRBV7-9 to TRBJ1-1, with no clear D. The CDR3 runs 13 residues. Trimming removed 4 bases at V and 4 bases at J, with 10 bases between. CDR1 and CDR2 (germline): SEHNR, FQNEAQ (reference sequence). This CDR3 is CASSWTDGTEAFF. In nucleotides, the CDR3 is TGTGCCAGCAGCTGGACGGACGGCACTGAAGCTTTCTTT.

The genes are TRBV19 and TRBJ2-3; 7 nucleotides agree with TRBD2. CDR3 length: 13 amino acids. The trim removed 7 bases at V and 6 bases at J, leaving 7 bases unmatched. In germline, CDR1 is LNHDA, CDR2 SQIVND (reference sequence). The CDR3: CASKKRGTDTQYF. As DNA, the CDR3 is TGTGCCAGTAAGAAGCGGGGAACGGATACGCAGTATTTT.

The V and J genes are TRBV29-1 and TRBJ1-1, with D possibly matching TRBD1 (5 bases). Trimming removed 7 bases at V and 7 bases at J, with 19 bases between. Germline V gene data show CDR1 as SQVTM and CDR2 as ANQGSEA. The CDR3 is made up of 13 amino acids. CDR3 sequence reads: CSAMGDGVDEAFF. As DNA, the CDR3 is TGCAGCGCCATGGGGGATGGGGTAGATGAAGCTTTCTTT.

The CDR3 sequence: CASSLEAAGARGSNEQFF. For the CDR3, the DNA is TGCGCCAGCAGCTTGGAGGCGGCAGGGGCCAGGGGCTCCAATGAGCAGTTCTTC. The genes are TRBV5-1 and TRBJ2-1; a possible D gene is TRBD1 (6 bases). V lost 0 bases, J lost 6 bases, and 22 bases lay in between. Germline V gene data show CDR1 as SGHRS and CDR2 as YFSETQ. The CDR3 contains 18 residues.

The rearrangement links TRBV2 to TRBJ1-1, with D tentatively TRBD1 (6 bases). CDR1 and CDR2 (germline): SNHLY, FYNNEI. This CDR3 region has 13 residues. Deletions cut 8 bases from V and 1 base from J, with 11 bases between. CDR3 loop: CASGRTENTEAFF. The CDR3 region has the DNA TGTGCCAGCGGCAGGACAGAGAACACTGAAGCTTTCTTT.

The chain uses TRBV7-7 and TRBJ2-2, with D hard to call. The CDR3 is made up of 15 amino acids. The V end was cut by 8 bases, the J end by 1 base, with 14 bases between. Germline-derived CDR1 and CDR2 are SSHAT and FNYEAQ (reference sequence). The chain's CDR3 is CASAGRPENTGELFF. The CDR3 DNA sequence: TGTGCCAGCGCTGGTCGGCCAGAGAACACCGGGGAGCTGTTTTTT. The full variable domain, with the rest looked up from reference TRBV7-7 and TRBJ2-2, is GAGVSQSPRYKVTKRGQDVTLRCDPISSHATLYWYQQALGQGPEFLTYFNYEAQPDKSGLPSDRFSAERPEGSISTLTIQRTEQRDSAMYRCASAGRPENTGELFFGEGSRLTVL.

J is TRBJ1-1 and V is TRBV5-1; D perhaps matches TRBD1 (6 bases). The germline V and J ends were trimmed by 2 bases and 6 bases, with 14 bases remaining between them. This CDR3 region has 14 residues. CDR1 and CDR2 from the germline V gene are SGHRS and YFSETQ. In DNA, the CDR3 is TGCGCCAGCAGCTTAAAAGGGGGGTTCGCTGAAGCTTTCTTT. Its protein is CASSLKGGFAEAFF.